This entry features one T cell receptor (beta chain) sequence. This clone was observed once. The antigen it recognizes is unknown. Base qualities are missing; no much larger clone stands one base away. TCRbeta CDR3 regions were amplified from genomic DNA by means of the immunoSEQ Assay, a bias-controlled multiplex PCR. The source study handled its data this way. The number of nucleated cells in each sample was estimated from the amplification of reference gene primers within the assay. To quantify the absolute abundance of each unique TCRbeta CDR3 rearrangement, sequence reads were collapsed and filtered. For each sample, productive Simpson clonality was calculated as the square root of Simpson's diversity index across productive rearrangements. TCRdb holds this immuneACCESS table with in-frame rearrangements only. Some clones are missing; in checked studies, unresolved V genes explain under half, and the rest has no known cause. V, J and clone size are those of that table, while D and trimming were read from the DNA. A total of around 26,000 clones appear in this sample, about 90% of them only once. The ten largest clones add up to 2.8% of the sample.

Via the germline V gene (reference sequence), CDR1 is WNHNN and CDR2 SYGVQD. V and J are trimmed by 4 bases and 6 bases, and the gene matches miss 2 bases of the junction. The CDR3 sequence holds 12 residues, the cysteine and phenylalanine included. Solely the CDR3 DNA is kept, with 36 bases framed from the first base. The data originate from a study of blood T cell repertoires in COVID-19 (TCRdb year 2020). About the full investigation: The collaborator samples originated in the United States, Italy and Spain and spanned the acute and convalescent phases of COVID-19. The material from the prospective study consisted of cDNA or gDNA derived from T cells, B-cell-depleted T cells, or PBMCs. The dataset comprised deeply sampled blood TCRbeta repertoires from subjects exposed to, actively infected with, or recovered from COVID-19. The repertoires were released in a freely available public database meant as a resource for research on the immune response to SARS-CoV-2. Samples came from the ongoing ImmuneRACE study (first 160 participants) plus 1,254 subjects from 6 global collaborators. Nearly every sample came with metadata listing a de-identified subject ID, COVID-19 status, age in years and sex. Where HLA class I and class II types were available, the types were taken from metadata supplied by the sample provider, not from assay-based typing.

Each collaborating institution followed its own protocols to collect whole blood in K2EDTA tubes. For TCRbeta analysis, collaborators shipped samples in one of three forms: frozen whole blood, isolated PBMCs, or DNA extracted from either of those sample types. Overall study results and their limits: The quantity of clinical and demographic metadata differed by source and by participant and was supplied without curation.

The rearranged chain carries TRBV10-1 and TRBJ2-5; 7 central nucleotides agree with TRBD1. This TCR was recovered from a human donor in a cohort sampled during active COVID-19. The specimen sequenced was peripheral blood. The bases are TGCGCCAGCAGTGGACAGGGCCAGACCCAGTACTTC. Translated, it reads CASSGQGQTQYF.